This T cell receptor beta chain was documented in a study of T-cell memory formation after mild COVID-19. Overall study findings and caveats: Day 15 to 85 contracting clones showed balanced CD4/CD8; day 15 to 37 expanders favored CD4+. The authors left the SARS-CoV-2 specificity of second-wave clones peaking on day 37 unconfirmed. CD4+ contracting clones were found mainly in CM and EM, and CD8+ ones in EMRA.

Trimming shortened V by 1 base and J by 8 bases, and 10 bases separated the two germline ends. CDR1 and CDR2 from the germline V gene are SGHRS and YFSETQ. The CDR3 is 13 residues long. This clonotype showed up many times. The target antigen is unknown. Each CDR3 protein is one row after TCRdb ran MiXCR on the 5' RACE reads. Of some 490,000 distinct CDR3 sequences detected, around a sixth appear once; the ten largest clones hold 9% to 15%. Specimen: PBMCs or a T cell subset sorted from them (not recorded which). The TCR was taken from an adult woman who had mild COVID-19 (a few samples of this study predate the infection). Cell type and time point are not known. J is TRBJ2-4 and V is TRBV5-1; D gene uncertain. The DNA for the CDR3 is TGCGCCAGCAGCTTGTCACCCGAGGACATTCAGTACTTC. Amino acids: CASSLSPEDIQYF.